This T cell receptor (beta chain) was identified during a study of beta chain features in type 1 diabetes. General study results and limits: In these data, an HLA type influence on TCRB rearrangement remained unresolved.

Of the isolated RNA, all was reverse transcribed, and so the sequenced material was expressed TCRB transcripts. Using immunoSEQ multiplex PCR, the repertoire was profiled, and TCRdb retains in-frame clones only, with some absent. The sample gives about 470,000 clones, roughly 31% of which show up once; about 0.06% is in the top ten. Concerning this clone: Its antigen is not known.

The authors sorted CD4+ naive, central memory, regulatory and stem cell-like memory cells via CD45RO/CCR7/CD25/CD127/CD95/CD27. J gave up 12 bases and V 5 bases, and 9 bases lay outside the gene matches. The length of the CDR3 is 14 residues. CDR1 and CDR2 (germline): GTSNPN, SVGIG (reference sequence). The source material was naive CD4+ T cells from blood. This sequence originates from a man aged 18 to 35 in good health. The chain has TRBV30 and TRBJ2-1; TRBD2 agrees at 14 bases. CDR3 residues: CAWAGTSGSLGQFF. The CDR3, as DNA: TGTGCCTGGGCCGGGACTAGCGGGAGTTTGGGGCAGTTCTTC.